What follows are 18 T cell receptor beta chains derived from one specimen sequenced in a study of T cell responses to AZD1222 COVID-19 vaccine. Some clones are missing from TCRdb's copy, which holds only in-frame ones; the method was immunoSEQ multiplex PCR. The profile shows about 120,000 clones, about 90% of them singletons. Source: peripheral blood, taken 28 days after the second AZD1222 dose. The source is an adult who received the AZD1222 COVID-19 vaccine.

The chain is built from TRBV2 and TRBJ1-2; no definite D call. The germline CDR1 and CDR2 sequences are SNHLY and FYNNEI. Trimming cost V 2 bases and J 3 bases, with 10 bases left between them. The CDR3 contains 14 residues. CDR3 sequence: CASSEMEGYYGYTF. The CDR3, as DNA: TGTGCCAGCAGTGAAATGGAAGGTTACTATGGCTACACCTTC.

The V gene is TRBV7-6, the J gene TRBJ1-1, with 10 bases that match TRBD1. J was trimmed by 0 bases and V by 5 bases; bases with no gene match: 12. This CDR3 comprises 18 residues. CDR1 and CDR2 (germline): SGHVS, FNYEAQ. CDR3 in DNA: TGTGCCAGCAGCGCCCACGCACCCGGGACAGGGGTGAACACTGAAGCTTTCTTT. Translation: CASSAHAPGTGVNTEAFF.

The gene calls are TRBV3-1 (or the pseudogene TRBV3-2) and TRBJ2-7, with 9 bases aligning to TRBD2. With 1 base clipped from V and 2 bases from J, the junction kept 6 bases outside the gene matches. This CDR3 contains 16 residues. Germline V gives CDR1 LGHDT, CDR2 YNNKEL (reference sequence). The DNA for the CDR3 is TGTGCCAGCAGCCAAGGAGTTCTAGCGGGGACCTACGAGCAGTACTTC. It is translated as CASSQGVLAGTYEQYF.

The V call is TRBV4-2, the J call TRBJ2-5, with 7 bases aligning to TRBD2. Germline V gene lookup returns CDR1 LGHNA and CDR2 YNFKEQ. Losses at the gene ends were 1 base for V and 0 bases for J; bases not matched to a gene: 2. The CDR3 runs 15 residues. This CDR3 is CASSQGTRDQETQYF. The CDR3 DNA follows: TGTGCCAGCAGCCAAGGGACTAGGGACCAAGAGACCCAGTACTTC.

The V and J genes are TRBV5-1 and TRBJ2-1, with 11 bases matching TRBD2. The CDR3 spans 17 residues. Losses at the gene ends were 1 base for V and 5 bases for J; bases not matched to a gene: 8. The V gene's germline CDR1 is SGHRS and CDR2 YFSETQ. In nucleotides, the CDR3 is TGCGCCAGCAGCTTGACTAGCGGGGGTACCGTGAACAATGAGCAGTTCTTC. Protein: CASSLTSGGTVNNEQFF.

This clone was observed a handful of times. The chain combines TRBV5-8 with TRBJ1-2; D is possibly TRBD1 (6 bases). The CDR3 length is 15 residues. V lost 1 base and J 1 base, leaving 11 bases between the germline ends. CDR1 SGHTS and CDR2 YDEGEE come from the germline V gene. The CDR3 loop is CASSLWRQVNYGYTF. Written as DNA, the CDR3 is TGTGCCAGCAGCTTGTGGAGACAGGTTAACTATGGCTACACCTTC. Full variable domain (rest looked up from reference TRBV5-8 and TRBJ1-2): EAGVTQSPTHLIKTRGQQATLRCSPISGHTSVYWYQQALGLGLQFLLWYDEGEERNRGNFPPRFSGRQFPNYSSELNVNALELEDSALYLCASSLWRQVNYGYTFGSGTRLTVV.

The chain has TRBV19 and TRBJ2-7, with 8 bases matching TRBD2. Germline loops: CDR1 LNHDA, CDR2 SQIVND (reference sequence). V lost 5 bases to trimming and J lost 5 bases; unmatched junction nucleotides: 5. The CDR3 covers 13 residues. The CDR3 spells CASSGQAGDEQYF. In nucleotides, the CDR3 is TGTGCCAGTAGTGGTCAAGCGGGGGACGAGCAGTACTTC.

The gene calls are TRBV12-3 or TRBV12-4 and TRBJ1-1; the D is unclear. The CDR3 consists of 12 residues. With 2 bases removed from V and 4 bases from J, the gap between germline ends came to 5 bases. This CDR3 is CASSLRTTEAFF. Here the CDR3 DNA reads TGTGCCAGCAGTTTAAGAACCACTGAAGCTTTCTTT.

The J gene is TRBJ1-2, the V gene TRBV7-9; TRBD1 is a possible D gene (5 bases). Trimming took off 6 bases at V and 7 bases at J, with 30 bases between the two ends. This CDR3 spans 18 amino acids. Germline V gene sequence: CDR1 SEHNR, CDR2 FQNEAQ (reference sequence). CDR3 sequence reads: CASRRAGSEARRSGGYTF. CDR3 DNA sequence: TGTGCCAGCAGAAGGGCAGGGTCAGAGGCGAGGCGGTCGGGTGGCTACACCTTC.

The rearrangement joins TRBV19 to TRBJ2-7; D remains unclear. Germline assignment: CDR1 LNHDA and CDR2 SQIVND (reference sequence). The CDR3 totals 14 residues. V lost 4 bases and J 0 bases, leaving 10 bases between the germline ends. The CDR3 here is CASSSNPSSYEQYF. DNA of the CDR3: TGTGCCAGTAGTAGTAACCCGAGCTCCTACGAGCAGTACTTC.

The V and J genes are TRBV11-2 and TRBJ1-6, with D perhaps matching TRBD1 (6 bases). CDR3 length: 16 residues. The V end lost 0 bases, the J end lost 6 bases, and 12 bases lay between the germline ends. The germline V gene has CDR1 SGHAT and CDR2 FQNNGV. The CDR3 region has the DNA TGTGCCAGCAGCTTAGAAACGGGGGCGGCTAATTCACCCCTCCACTTT. Translating gives CASSLETGAANSPLHF.

V usage is TRBV29-1 and J usage is TRBJ1-1, with a weak D call TRBD1 (5 bases). V gave up 1 base and J gave up 1 base, with 7 bases separating them. Germline loops: CDR1 SQVTM, CDR2 ANQGSEA. There are 13 residues in the CDR3. CDR3 bases: TGCAGCGTTGAAGCGGGGCAGAACACTGAAGCTTTCTTT. It yields the protein CSVEAGQNTEAFF.

The chain employs TRBV9 and TRBJ1-1, with TRBD1 identical over 7 bases. CDR1 and CDR2 (germline): SGDLS, YYNGEE. Trimming took 3 bases from V and 5 from J; bases not matched to a gene: 13. This CDR3 comprises 16 residues. CDR3 nucleotide sequence: TGTGCCAGCAGCGATACCGGGACAGCGGAACAGACTGAAGCTTTCTTT. Translating gives CASSDTGTAEQTEAFF.

The V gene is TRBV2, the J gene TRBJ1-2; 7 bases line up with TRBD1. Per germline, CDR1 SNHLY and CDR2 FYNNEI. V lost 6 bases, J lost 7 bases, and 11 bases stayed unmatched. This CDR3 contains 14 residues. The CDR3 nucleotides are TGTGCCAGCAGAGGGACAGTCCCATCGGCTGGCTACACCTTC. Its translation is CASRGTVPSAGYTF.

The rearrangement uses TRBV28 and TRBJ2-3; perhaps TRBD1 as D (6 bases). CDR1 is MDHEN and CDR2 is SYDVKM in the germline V gene. V lost 6 bases and J lost 2, with 15 bases in between. The CDR3 covers 15 residues. The CDR3: CASRSNRDITDTQYF. The CDR3 DNA reads TGTGCCAGCAGGAGTAACAGGGATATCACAGATACGCAGTATTTT.

The genes are TRBV19 and TRBJ1-1; tentative D call: TRBD1 (6 bases). This CDR3 comprises 11 residues. Trimming removed 1 base from V and 11 bases from J, with 8 bases in between. Germline assignment: CDR1 LNHDA and CDR2 SQIVND (reference sequence). The CDR3: CASSIAGAAFF. In nucleotides, the CDR3 is TGTGCCAGTAGTATAGCAGGGGCGGCTTTCTTT.

The chain has TRBV10-1 and TRBJ1-1; D not certain. Trimming took off 0 bases at V and 1 base at J, with 12 bases between the two ends. CDR3 length equals 16 residues. In germline, CDR1 is WNHNN, CDR2 SYGVQD (reference sequence). The CDR3 DNA reads as TGCGCCAGCAGTGAGTCAGTAGGTCCTCGGAACACTGAAGCTTTCTTT. Protein: CASSESVGPRNTEAFF.

The chain recombines TRBV2 with TRBJ2-7; a weak D match, TRBD2 (6 bases). The V gene's germline CDR1 is SNHLY and CDR2 FYNNEI. This CDR3 contains 14 residues. Trimming cost V 5 bases and J 0 bases, with 11 bases left between them. DNA for the CDR3: TGTGCCAGCAGTCGGGACTCCAACTCCTACGAGCAGTACTTC. Translating it yields CASSRDSNSYEQYF.